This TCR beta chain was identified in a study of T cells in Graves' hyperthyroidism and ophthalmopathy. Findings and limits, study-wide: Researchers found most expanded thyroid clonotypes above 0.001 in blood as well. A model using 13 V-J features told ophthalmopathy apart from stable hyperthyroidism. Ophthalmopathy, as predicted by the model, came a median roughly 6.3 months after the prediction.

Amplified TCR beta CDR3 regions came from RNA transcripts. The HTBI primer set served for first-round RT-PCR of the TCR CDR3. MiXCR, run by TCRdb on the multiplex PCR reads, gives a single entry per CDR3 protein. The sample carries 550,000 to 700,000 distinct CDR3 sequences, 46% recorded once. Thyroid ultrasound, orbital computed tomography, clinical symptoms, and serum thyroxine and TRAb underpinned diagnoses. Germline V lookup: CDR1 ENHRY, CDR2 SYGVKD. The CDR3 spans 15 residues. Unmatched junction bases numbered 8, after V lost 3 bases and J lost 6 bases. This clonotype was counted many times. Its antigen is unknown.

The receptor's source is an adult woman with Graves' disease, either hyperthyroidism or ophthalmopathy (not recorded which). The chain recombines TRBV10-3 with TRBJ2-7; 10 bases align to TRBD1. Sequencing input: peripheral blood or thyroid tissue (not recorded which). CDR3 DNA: TGTGCCATCAGTGAAAAGGGACAGGGGAGGGGCGAGCAGTACTTC. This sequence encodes CAISEKGQGRGEQYF.